These T cell receptor beta chains were read from a single sample in a study of blood T cells in healthy people across ages. TCRdb reanalysed the 5' RACE reads using MiXCR and keeps one entry per CDR3 protein. This sample has about 1.5 million distinct CDR3 sequences; about 42% occur once, and the top ten carry just over 4%. Sequenced sample: blood. Source of these receptors: a woman between 18 and 30 years old in good health. CDR3s leave out the opening cysteine and the closing phenylalanine or tryptophan.

TRBV9	TRBJ2-7	ASSVAPTNGHEQY
TRBV29-1	TRBJ1-1	SVAQRLNTEAF
TRBV4-3	TRBJ2-2	ASSYYTGTGELF
TRBV24-1	TRBJ2-5	ATREGPRENNEQY
TRBV6-2/TRBV6-3	TRBJ1-4	ASTQPGHKNEKLF
TRBV28	TRBJ2-1	ASSVPMRGNEQF
TRBV20-1	TRBJ1-1	SDVQGMNTEAF
TRBV11-2	TRBJ2-3	ASSLVGYGTGDTDTQY
TRBV29-1	TRBJ2-7	SVEYRLLGEYEQY
TRBV6-5	.	ASSYSLVMETQY
TRBV29-1	TRBJ1-1	SATGRQMNTEAF
TRBV23-1	TRBJ2-3	ASSQSQAESTDTQY
TRBV5-1	TRBJ1-4	ASSPAVTNEKLF
TRBV4-2	TRBJ2-4	ASSHDRIPKNIQY
TRBV6-2/TRBV6-3	TRBJ2-5	ASRPRGHETQY
TRBV12-3/TRBV12-4	TRBJ2-1	ASTYQGTQVGNVQF
TRBV5-1	TRBJ1-1	ASSLPAGTEAF
TRBV7-9	TRBJ1-2	ASSSTGTNYGYT
TRBV4-1	TRBJ1-2	ASSQEADYGYT
TRBV2	TRBJ2-1	ASTPDYSSYNEQF
TRBV6-2/TRBV6-3	TRBJ2-7	ASSRGLAVAYEQY
TRBV20-1	TRBJ1-5	SASRGQGFNQPQH
TRBV7-9	TRBJ2-3	ASSSDREVDTQY
TRBV24-1	TRBJ2-1	ATRGSGTEQF
TRBV7-8	TRBJ2-1	ASSLAEPSGVTYNEQF
TRBV15	TRBJ1-3	ATSDTGPIPLNTIY
TRBV6-2/TRBV6-3	TRBJ2-5	ASATTSAWDRFVLY
TRBV6-5	TRBJ1-2	ASSPWTGSGYGYT
TRBV9	TRBJ1-3	ASSVGVSGNTIY
TRBV14	.	ASSPQLTGSDEQY
TRBV20-1	.	SPYRVAGPYEQY
TRBV20-1	TRBJ2-6	SAPSGRASGANVLT
TRBV27	TRBJ2-1	ASKLAGISEQF
TRBV27	TRBJ2-5	ASSFQEGEQY
TRBV2	.	ASSRDLLDYEQY
TRBV5-6	TRBJ1-2	ASSYDRGYYYGYT
TRBV5-1	TRBJ2-1	ASSLQRGEQF
TRBV29-1	TRBJ2-1	SVATDDYNEPF
TRBV1	TRBJ2-7	TSSQGDRFGYEQY
TRBV6-5	TRBJ1-2	ASSLLQGGYDGYT
TRBV12-3/TRBV12-4	TRBJ1-4	ASSSKGATTEKLF
TRBV7-2	TRBJ2-5	ASSKVRLDGQETQY
TRBV3-1	TRBJ2-1	ASSQLRLGGDYNEQF
TRBV5-1	TRBJ2-5	ASRMAETYNEQY
TRBV4-1	TRBJ2-2	ASRPTSGTTNTGELF
TRBV6-5	TRBJ2-5	ASSYSASGGVAETQY
TRBV5-1	TRBJ2-1	ASSWVGRSLNEQF
TRBV20-1	TRBJ1-1	SARAPDRRTEAF
TRBV27	TRBJ2-1	ASKNYRGNEQF
TRBV4-3	TRBJ1-6	ASSQDHDSPLH
TRBV7-6	.	ASSQSEDYEQY
TRBV29-1	TRBJ2-5	SVELSSGTHEGGLETQY
TRBV29-1	TRBJ2-7	SVGQGVYEQY
TRBV27	TRBJ1-5	ASSWNRGGNQPQH